This entry concerns a single TCR beta chain. The source of the sample is a study of blood T cell repertoires in COVID-19. Study details: Sites in the United States, Italy and Spain provided acute and convalescent COVID-19 samples.

The protocol was immunoSEQ multiplex PCR, while the TCRdb copy is restricted to in-frame clones and leaves out a portion. The profile shows about 170,000 clones, around nine tenths of them singletons. J was trimmed by 4 bases and V by 1 base; bases with no gene match: 4. This CDR3 spans 16 amino acids. Germline V gene data show CDR1 as MNHEY and CDR2 as SMNVEV (reference sequence). The TCR originated in an older man with acute or convalescent COVID-19. The sequencing sample was made of peripheral blood. The rearrangement joins TRBV27 to TRBJ2-2; TRBD1 aligns across 9 bases. The CDR3 DNA sequence: TGTGCCAGCAGTTTATGGACAGGGGACAGCACCGGGGAGCTGTTTTTT. Its translation is CASSLWTGDSTGELFF.